Below, 29 T cell receptor beta chains from the same sample are listed, as sequenced in a study of blood T cell repertoires in COVID-19. TCRdb's table, derived via immunoSEQ multiplex PCR, lists solely in-frame clones and lacks some. The table includes some 170,000 clones, roughly 80% detected once. Sequenced input: peripheral blood. The receptors originated from a woman between 65 and 79 years old with acute or convalescent COVID-19.

The V call is TRBV6-1, the J call TRBJ2-7, with D hard to call. CDR1 and CDR2 from the germline V gene are MNHNS and SASEGT. V lost 0 bases and J lost 2, with 11 bases in between. The CDR3 contains 15 residues. The chain's CDR3 is CASSEAAHPTYEQYF. As DNA, the CDR3 is TGTGCCAGCAGTGAAGCGGCACATCCCACCTACGAGCAGTACTTC.

V gene TRBV15 combines with J gene TRBJ1-5, with a tentative D call TRBD1 (5 bases). The CDR3 extends over 15 amino acids. V dropped 2 bases and J dropped 1 base, with 9 bases sitting between them. The germline CDR1 and CDR2 sequences are LNHNV and YYDKDF (reference sequence). In DNA, the CDR3 is TGTGCCACCAGCAGATCTTGGACAAGCAATCAGCCCCAGCATTTT. This encodes CATSRSWTSNQPQHF.

This chain joins TRBV12-3 or TRBV12-4 and TRBJ2-3; D gene ambiguous. V lost 4 bases and J lost 4, with 9 bases in between. The CDR3 totals 13 residues. The CDR3 sequence is CASSSISADTQYF. The CDR3 DNA follows: TGTGCCAGCAGTTCTATCTCGGCAGATACGCAGTATTTT.

CDR3 loop: CSVRATGSGYGYTF. The CDR3 DNA sequence: TGCAGCGTCCGAGCGACAGGGTCGGGGTATGGCTACACCTTC. The chain uses TRBV29-1 and TRBJ1-2; 7 nucleotides match TRBD1. This CDR3 has 14 residues. Trimming at V came to 6 bases and at J to 5 bases, leaving 12 bases not matched to a gene. Germline loops: CDR1 SQVTM, CDR2 ANQGSEA.

This clone was seen a handful of times. The chain links TRBV27 to TRBJ1-4; TRBD1 might be the D (6 bases). Germline values: CDR1 MNHEY, CDR2 SMNVEV (reference sequence). The CDR3 loop spans 15 amino acids. Trimming pared 5 bases from V and 8 bases from J, leaving 18 bases between. The CDR3 DNA is TGTGCCAGCAGTAACCCGACAGGTGGCGGGGAAAAACTGTTTTTT. Its translation: CASSNPTGGGEKLFF.

This sequence joins TRBV4-2 and TRBJ2-5; 7 positions agree with TRBD1. The CDR3 is made up of 15 amino acids. Germline V CDR1 and CDR2: LGHNA, YNFKEQ. V shed 2 bases, J shed 4 bases, and the junction held 7 bases outside the gene matches. In DNA, the CDR3 is TGTGCCAGCAGCCAAATTTCGACAGGGATAGAGACCCAGTACTTC. Encoded protein: CASSQISTGIETQYF.

On this clone itself: The same CDR3 can be traced to other DNA sequences in this sample. The chain is built from TRBV7-9 and TRBJ2-7; D might be TRBD1 (6 bases). The CDR3 is made up of 13 amino acids. Germline loops: CDR1 SEHNR, CDR2 FQNEAQ (reference sequence). Trimming shortened V by 5 bases and J by 1 base, and 9 bases separated the two germline ends. The CDR3 nucleotides are TGTGCCAGCAGCCCGGGACAATCCTACGAGCAGTACTTC. Translation: CASSPGQSYEQYF.

This clone appeared a few times. The chain combines TRBV24-1 with TRBJ2-1; D is ambiguous. CDR1 KGHDR and CDR2 SFDVKD come from the germline V gene. CDR3 length: 12 amino acids. Trimming left V 0 bases short and J 8 bases short, with 4 bases between. The CDR3: CATSDLPDEQFF. The CDR3 DNA reads as TGTGCCACCAGTGATTTGCCGGATGAGCAGTTCTTC.

This chain joins TRBV6-1 and TRBJ2-5; 8 positions match TRBD2. The CDR3 is made up of 17 amino acids. The V gene end was trimmed by 2 bases and the J gene end by 5 bases; junction bases not matched to a gene: 13. Germline loops: CDR1 MNHNS, CDR2 SASEGT. In DNA form, the CDR3 reads TGTGCCAGCAGTGAACCGGCGGCGGGAGGTGACTGGGAGACCCAGTACTTC. Translated: CASSEPAAGGDWETQYF.

The chain recombines TRBV9 with TRBJ1-4, with D perhaps matching TRBD1 (5 bases). The V and J ends lost 4 bases and 0 bases respectively, with 10 bases between them. Germline V lookup: CDR1 SGDLS, CDR2 YYNGEE. CDR3 size: 15 residues. CDR3: CASSSRDSTNEKLFF. The DNA of the CDR3 is TGTGCCAGCAGCTCCCGGGACTCAACTAATGAAAAACTGTTTTTT.

The chain combines TRBV15 with TRBJ1-2; D remains unclear. CDR1 is LNHNV, CDR2 YYDKDF, per germline (reference sequence). V lost 1 base and J lost 10, with 10 bases in between. The CDR3 runs 12 residues. DNA of the CDR3: TGTGCCACCAGCAGAGGACTGCTAGCCTACACCTTC. Its protein product is CATSRGLLAYTF. The variable domain in full, with the rest retrieved from reference TRBV15 and TRBJ1-2, is DAMVIQNPRYQVTQFGKPVTLSCSQTLNHNVMYWYQQKSSQAPKLLFHYYDKDFNNEADTPDNFQSRRPNTSFCFLDIRSPGLGDTAMYLCATSRGLLAYTFGSGTRLTVV.

The rearrangement joins TRBV28 to TRBJ2-7; 8 bases map to TRBD1. V gave up 4 bases and J gave up 6 bases; unmatched junction bases: 14. The CDR3 sequence is 16 residues long. CDR1 and CDR2 (germline): MDHEN, SYDVKM. CDR3 sequence reads: CASSSPRTGSIREQYF. The CDR3, as DNA: TGTGCCAGCAGTTCCCCGAGGACAGGGAGCATCCGCGAGCAGTACTTC. Full variable domain (outside the CDR3, taken from reference TRBV28 and TRBJ2-7): DVKVTQSSRYLVKRTGEKVFLECVQDMDHENMFWYRQDPGLGLRLIYFSYDVKMKEKGDIPEGYSVSREKKERFSLILESASTNQTSMYLCASSSPRTGSIREQYFGPGTRLTVT.

This clone turned up a few times. This sequence joins TRBV7-2 and TRBJ1-4, with D tentatively TRBD1 (6 bases). The germline V gene encodes CDR1 SGHTA and CDR2 FQGNSA. Trimming cost V 1 base and J 7 bases, with 16 bases left between them. The CDR3 is 16 residues long. The CDR3, as DNA: TGTGCCAGCAGCTTAGGCCCCGATACAGGGACTGAAAAACTGTTTTTT. Its protein product is CASSLGPDTGTEKLFF.

This clone came up once. The chain joins TRBV9 to TRBJ2-2; D perhaps matches TRBD1 (5 bases). Trimming removed 3 bases from V and 0 bases from J, with 15 bases in between. The CDR3 sequence is 17 residues long. The germline CDR1 and CDR2 sequences are SGDLS and YYNGEE. The CDR3 nucleotides are TGTGCCAGCAGCGATCCGAGAGAGGACACGAACACCGGGGAGCTGTTTTTT. Protein product: CASSDPREDTNTGELFF.

This clone was picked up one time. The genes are TRBV12-3 or TRBV12-4 and TRBJ2-1, with D possibly being TRBD2 (7 bases). Trimming cost V 11 bases and J 5 bases, with 13 bases left between them. The CDR3 runs to 12 residues. The CDR3 sequence is CALGGANNEQFF. The CDR3 coding sequence is TGTGCCCTAGGGGGGGCCAACAATGAGCAGTTCTTC.

This chain uses TRBV5-1 with TRBJ1-1; no clear D gene. Trimming stripped 0 bases from V and 4 bases from J, with 13 bases between. Germline V gene data show CDR1 as SGHRS and CDR2 as YFSETQ. The CDR3 is 15 amino acids. DNA of the CDR3: TGCGCCAGCAGCTTGGAGGCACGGGTTGCCACTGAAGCTTTCTTT. This sequence encodes CASSLEARVATEAFF. The full variable domain, its missing parts supplied by reference TRBV5-1 and TRBJ1-1, is KAGVTQTPRYLIKTRGQQVTLSCSPISGHRSVSWYQQTPGQGLQFLFEYFSETQRNKGNFPGRFSGRQFSNSRSEMNVSTLELGDSALYLCASSLEARVATEAFFGQGTRLTVV.

The gene calls are TRBV5-6 and TRBJ2-7, with TRBD2 as a possible D gene (6 bases). Germline V gives CDR1 SGHDT, CDR2 YYEEEE. CDR3 length equals 13 residues. Trimming took off 4 bases at V and 3 bases at J, with 11 bases between the two ends. CDR3 nucleotide sequence: TGTGCCAGCAGCCGGGACTCCCGCTACGAGCAGTACTTC. Translation: CASSRDSRYEQYF.

A single count supports this clone. The chain carries TRBV28 and TRBJ1-3; no clear D gene. The CDR3 consists of 14 residues. CDR1 and CDR2 from the germline V gene are MDHEN and SYDVKM. V dropped 1 base and J dropped 3 bases, with 7 bases sitting between them. The CDR3 DNA is TGTGCCAGCAGTTTATTGGGAGGTGGAAACACCATATATTTT. Translation gives CASSLLGGGNTIYF.

Here the CDR3 DNA reads TGTGCCAGCAGCGTAAGTTTAGGGGACTTGAGCACAGATACGCAGTATTTT. This gives the protein CASSVSLGDLSTDTQYF. The J gene is TRBJ2-3, the V gene TRBV9; weak D call: TRBD2 (6 bases). The CDR3 sequence is 17 residues long. V gave up 1 base and J gave up 0 bases, with 15 bases separating them. Germline V gene lookup returns CDR1 SGDLS and CDR2 YYNGEE. Together with reference TRBV9 and TRBJ2-3, the CDR3 gives the full variable domain: DSGVTQTPKHLITATGQRVTLRCSPRSGDLSVYWYQQSLDQGLQFLIQYYNGEERAKGNILERFSAQQFPDLHSELNLSSLELGDSALYFCASSVSLGDLSTDTQYFGPGTRLTVL.

V usage is TRBV27 and J usage is TRBJ1-1, with 8 bases that match TRBD1. Germline CDR1 reads MNHEY; CDR2 reads SMNVEV (reference sequence). This CDR3 has 14 amino acids. J gave up 9 bases and V 4 bases, and 10 bases lay outside the gene matches. Here the CDR3 DNA reads TGTGCCAGCAGTTCCACCGCAGGGGGCCCCCAAGCTTTCTTT. Translating gives CASSSTAGGPQAFF.

This clone was counted only a few times. The chain joins TRBV29-1 to TRBJ1-1; unclear D gene. Germline lookup yields CDR1 SQVTM and CDR2 ANQGSEA. The CDR3 spans 13 residues. The V gene lost 6 bases and the J gene lost 6 bases, with 17 bases spanning the gap. CDR3 sequence reads: CSVRERGLAEAFF. For the CDR3, the DNA is TGCAGCGTACGGGAACGGGGTTTGGCTGAAGCTTTCTTT.

The J gene is TRBJ2-3, the V gene TRBV6-6, with a weak D call TRBD2 (6 bases). Germline lookup yields CDR1 MNHNY and CDR2 SVGAGI (reference sequence). Trimming removed 4 bases at V and 2 bases at J, with 16 bases between. This CDR3 spans 16 amino acids. The CDR3 region is CASSFPRAGITDTQYF. CDR3 nucleotide sequence: TGTGCCAGCAGTTTCCCCCGGGCGGGGATCACAGATACGCAGTATTTT.

The CDR3 protein is CASSLTSSYEQYF. As DNA, the CDR3 is TGTGCCAGCAGTTTAACTTCCTCCTACGAGCAGTACTTC. This chain links TRBV27 with TRBJ2-7, with no clear D. V lost 2 bases to trimming and J lost 0 bases, with 5 bases between them. This CDR3 spans 13 amino acids. Germline V gene data show CDR1 as MNHEY and CDR2 as SMNVEV (reference sequence).

The chain uses TRBV2 and TRBJ1-2; tentatively, D is TRBD1 (6 bases). The V and J ends lost 7 bases and 2 bases respectively, with 14 bases between them. The CDR3 consists of 14 residues. Per the germline V gene, CDR1 is SNHLY and CDR2 is FYNNEI. This CDR3 is CASNSGGPNYGYTF. For the CDR3, the DNA is TGTGCCAGCAATAGCGGGGGGCCAAACTATGGCTACACCTTC.

This clone was observed at least ten times. This chain connects TRBV10-2 to TRBJ2-4; D call uncertain. Germline loops: CDR1 WSHSY, CDR2 SAAADI. The germline V and J ends were trimmed by 3 bases and 1 base, with 4 bases remaining between them. The CDR3 has 13 amino acids. The CDR3 here is CASSEQAKNIQYF. CDR3 in DNA: TGCGCCAGCAGTGAACAGGCCAAAAACATTCAGTACTTC.

V is TRBV10-3 and J is TRBJ1-1; the match to TRBD1 covers 7 bases. The length of the CDR3 is 12 residues. The V gene end was trimmed by 6 bases and the J gene end by 7 bases; junction bases not matched to a gene: 5. Germline loops: CDR1 ENHRY, CDR2 SYGVKD. CDR3 residues: CAISPTGYEAFF. The CDR3 nucleotides are TGTGCCATCAGCCCGACAGGGTATGAAGCTTTCTTT.

The J gene is TRBJ2-5, the V gene TRBV27, with D hard to call. The V end lost 7 bases, the J end lost 3 bases, and 12 bases lay between the germline ends. This CDR3 has 13 amino acids. The germline CDR1 and CDR2 sequences are MNHEY and SMNVEV (reference sequence). CDR3 sequence (DNA): TGTGCCAGCACAACAAGAGGTGAAGAGACCCAGTACTTC. This gives the protein CASTTRGEETQYF.

This clone was recorded a few times. Distinct nucleotide sequences in the sample also encode this CDR3. The V and J genes are TRBV28 and TRBJ1-2, with D possibly matching TRBD1 (5 bases). Germline CDR1 is MDHEN and CDR2 is SYDVKM. This CDR3 is 14 amino acids long. The V and J ends lost 4 bases and 5 bases respectively, with 14 bases between them. The CDR3: CASSSSTGVYGYTF. In DNA form, the CDR3 reads TGTGCCAGCAGTTCGAGTACAGGAGTATATGGCTACACCTTC.

In this sample, this clone turned up once. The chain combines TRBV9 with TRBJ1-2; 7 nucleotides match TRBD1. After removal of 0 bases from V and 6 bases from J, the junction contained 14 bases not matched to a gene. This CDR3 is built from 17 residues. The V gene's germline CDR1 is SGDLS and CDR2 YYNGEE. As DNA, the CDR3 is TGTGCCAGCAGCGTAGCACGGGACAGATCTAAACCTGATGGCTACACCTTC. Protein: CASSVARDRSKPDGYTF.